A selection of T cell receptor beta chains follows, all from one sample in a study of blood T cells in healthy people across ages. TCRdb used MiXCR to reprocess the 5' RACE reads, holding one entry per CDR3 protein. The repertoire includes 1,300,000 or so distinct CDR3 sequences, around 55% of them detected once, and 6.5% to 8.5% sits in the top ten. Sequenced: blood. All receptors derive from a man between 18 and 29 years old in good health. Both conserved end residues are part of each CDR3. A D gene is named only where the DNA matches it firmly. Expanded clones get a size class; other rows say once, few or many, or leave the size out.

J gene,D gene,V gene,clone size,CDR3 protein,CDR3 DNA
TRBJ2-7,TRBD2,TRBV4-1,few,CASSREEREIYEQYF,TGCGCCAGCAGCCGTGAGGAGCGGGAGATCTACGAGCAGTACTTC
TRBJ2-1,.,TRBV4-1,few,CASSQLVSSYNEQFF,TGCGCCAGCAGCCAATTAGTGAGCTCCTACAATGAGCAGTTCTTC
TRBJ2-7,.,TRBV7-2,.,CASSSFPGVEQYF,TGTGCCAGCAGCTCGTTTCCTGGTGTCGAGCAGTACTTC
TRBJ2-1,.,TRBV10-3,few,CAIISGGEQFF,TGTGCCATCATATCGGGCGGAGAGCAGTTCTTC
TRBJ1-6,.,TRBV20-1,.,CSARVQGVGSPLHF,TGCAGTGCTAGAGTACAGGGAGTCGGATCACCCCTCCACTTT
TRBJ2-3,.,TRBV11-2,.,CASSLVGGATTDTQYF,TGTGCCAGCAGCTTAGTTGGGGGGGCCACGACAGATACGCAGTATTTT
TRBJ1-4,.,TRBV7-9,once,CASRPPTGWANEKLFF,TGTGCCAGCAGACCCCCAACAGGATGGGCTAATGAAAAACTGTTTTTT
TRBJ2-7,TRBD2,TRBV12-3/TRBV12-4,few,CASSSRTRPNYEQYF,TGTGCCAGCAGTTCCCGGACTAGGCCAAACTACGAGCAGTACTTC
TRBJ1-2,TRBD1,TRBV4-1,.,CASSQGTGALIGYTF,TGCGCCAGCAGCCAAGGCACAGGGGCCCTTATTGGCTACACCTTC
TRBJ2-3,.,TRBV20-1,.,CSASFGLTSTDTQYF,TGCAGTGCTTCCTTTGGTCTCACTAGCACAGATACGCAGTATTTT
TRBJ2-1,.,TRBV29-1,.,CSVQEYYNEQFF,TGCAGCGTTCAAGAGTATTACAATGAGCAGTTCTTC
TRBJ2-1,.,TRBV20-1,.,CSASKSRSSYNEQFF,TGCAGTGCTAGTAAATCCAGGAGCTCCTACAATGAGCAGTTCTTC
TRBJ2-7,.,TRBV12-3/TRBV12-4,once,CASTQSKKYEQYF,TGTGCCAGCACCCAATCCAAGAAATACGAGCAGTACTTC
TRBJ2-1,.,TRBV3-1,.,CASSPEGGLKSQFF,TGTGCCAGCAGCCCAGAGGGGGGGCTAAAATCCCAGTTCTTC
TRBJ1-2,TRBD1,TRBV6-5,.,CASSPGRDSHGYTF,TGTGCCAGCAGCCCCGGCCGGGACAGCCATGGCTACACCTTC
TRBJ1-2,.,TRBV6-5,.,CASSYGQGGDGYTF,TGTGCCAGCAGTTACGGGCAGGGAGGTGATGGCTACACCTTC
TRBJ1-2,TRBD1,TRBV6-5,.,CASRGIDRAFGYTF,TGTGCCAGCCGGGGAATAGACAGGGCATTTGGCTACACCTTC
TRBJ2-7,.,TRBV20-1,.,CSAKDGVRSYEQYF,TGCAGTGCTAAGGACGGAGTCCGTTCCTACGAGCAGTACTTC
TRBJ2-5,.,TRBV5-1,.,CASSLTELETQYF,TGCGCCAGCAGCCTGACGGAGCTAGAGACCCAGTACTTC
TRBJ1-1,TRBD1,TRBV6-5,.,CASIDRAFNTEAFF,TGTGCCAGCATTGACAGGGCCTTCAACACTGAAGCTTTCTTT
TRBJ2-1,TRBD1,TRBV2,few,CASRIGTGSNRGNEQFF,TGTGCCAGCCGGATTGGGACAGGGTCCAACCGGGGAAATGAGCAGTTCTTC
TRBJ1-6,.,TRBV5-1,few,CASAQEGNSPLHF,TGCGCCAGCGCGCAGGAGGGTAATTCACCCCTCCACTTT
TRBJ2-5,TRBD2,TRBV6-6,.,CGIAGAGETQYF,TGTGGCATAGCGGGGGCGGGAGAGACCCAGTACTTC
TRBJ2-1,.,TRBV11-2,.,CASTLRSSYNEQFF,TGTGCCAGCACCCTGAGGTCCTCCTACAATGAGCAGTTCTTC
TRBJ2-7,.,TRBV7-9,.,CASSSPGQPSPYEQYF,TGTGCCAGCAGCTCGCCGGGCCAACCTTCTCCCTACGAGCAGTACTTC
TRBJ2-1,.,TRBV21-1,.,CASSIRASGIYNEQFF,TGTGCCAGCAGCATAAGGGCTAGCGGGATCTACAATGAGCAGTTCTTC
TRBJ2-2,.,TRBV12-3/TRBV12-4,.,CATYFWATGELFF,TGTGCCACCTATTTTTGGGCGACCGGGGAGCTGTTTTTT
TRBJ2-5,.,TRBV6-1,.,CASHWGGGNQETQYF,TGTGCCAGTCACTGGGGGGGCGGAAACCAAGAGACCCAGTACTTC
TRBJ1-1,.,TRBV5-1,.,CASSLGGTSGTEAFF,TGCGCCAGCAGCTTGGGGGGGACAAGTGGCACTGAAGCTTTCTTT
TRBJ2-7,TRBD1,TRBV7-9,.,CASSTSTGKGSYEQYF,TGTGCCAGCAGCACCTCGACAGGGAAAGGTTCCTACGAGCAGTACTTC
TRBJ1-1,.,TRBV7-9,.,CASGPGSSVGAFF,TGTGCCAGCGGCCCTGGATCCTCGGTGGGAGCTTTCTTT
TRBJ2-1,TRBD2,TRBV2,.,CASILPQAGGNNEQFF,TGTGCCAGCATCCTCCCGCAGGCGGGGGGGAACAATGAGCAGTTCTTC
TRBJ2-1,.,TRBV27,.,CASTNLGTAYRGDEQFF,TGTGCCAGCACAAATCTGGGGACCGCTTACCGAGGCGATGAGCAGTTCTTC